Listed here are 7 T cell receptor beta chains from one sample, sequenced in a study of blood T cell repertoires in COVID-19. TCRdb's table, derived via immunoSEQ multiplex PCR, lists solely in-frame clones and lacks some. The table records roughly 60,000 clones, approximately 80% of them present only once. Sequenced: peripheral blood. The receptors were sampled from a woman over 75 with acute or convalescent COVID-19.

The chain uses TRBV3-1 (or the pseudogene TRBV3-2) and TRBJ2-2; TRBD2 aligns across 10 bases. Germline values: CDR1 LGHDT, CDR2 YNNKEL (reference sequence). This CDR3 spans 16 amino acids. Trimming cost V 3 bases and J 7 bases; bases outside gene matches: 8. This chain's CDR3 is CASSQLLAGRNGELFF. The CDR3 coding sequence is TGTGCCAGCAGCCAGCTACTAGCGGGGCGGAACGGGGAGCTGTTTTTT.

The chain recombines TRBV19 with TRBJ2-4; D may be TRBD2 (5 bases). CDR3 length: 12 residues. V gave up 1 base and J gave up 7 bases, with 5 bases separating them. Germline V gene lookup returns CDR1 LNHDA and CDR2 SQIVND (reference sequence). DNA for the CDR3: TGTGCCAGTAGTATAGGCGGGAACATTCAGTACTTC. Translating it yields CASSIGGNIQYF.

V gene TRBV12-3 or TRBV12-4 combines with J gene TRBJ2-7; possibly TRBD1 for D (5 bases). The CDR3 runs 12 residues. Deletions cut 3 bases from V and 4 bases from J, with 7 bases between. CDR3 protein: CASSLTEYEQYF. DNA for the CDR3: TGTGCCAGCAGTTTGACAGAATACGAGCAGTACTTC.

The V call is TRBV5-6, the J call TRBJ1-3, with D perhaps TRBD1 (5 bases). V lost 5 bases, J lost 1 base, and 16 bases lay in between. The CDR3 has 16 amino acids. Germline assignment: CDR1 SGHDT and CDR2 YYEEEE. CDR3 sequence: CASRGSGLESGNTIYF. In nucleotides, the CDR3 is TGTGCCAGCAGAGGGTCAGGGTTAGAGTCTGGAAACACCATATATTTT.

At least ten counts were recorded for this clone. The gene calls are TRBV9 and TRBJ2-1, with a weak D call TRBD2 (6 bases). Germline CDR1 reads SGDLS; CDR2 reads YYNGEE. The CDR3 is made up of 15 amino acids. With 0 bases removed from V and 3 bases from J, the gap between germline ends came to 10 bases. The CDR3 coding sequence is TGTGCCAGCAGCGTAGAGGGACTTTACTACAATGAGCAGTTCTTC. Protein product: CASSVEGLYYNEQFF.

In this sample, this clone turned up a few times. This chain links TRBV30 with TRBJ1-5; tentatively, D is TRBD1 (5 bases). The CDR3 length is 15 residues. Germline values: CDR1 GTSNPN, CDR2 SVGIG (reference sequence). V lost 0 bases, J lost 2 bases, and 11 bases lay in between. The CDR3 is CAWSVGGAGNQPQHF. CDR3 in DNA: TGTGCCTGGAGTGTCGGAGGGGCCGGCAATCAGCCCCAGCATTTT.

This clone was counted between two and nine times. The rearrangement links TRBV11-2 to TRBJ2-7; 9 bases map to TRBD1. V gave up 5 bases and J gave up 0 bases; unmatched junction bases: 2. CDR3 size: 14 residues. CDR1 and CDR2 (germline): SGHAT, FQNNGV. CDR3 in DNA: TGTGCCAGCAGCGGACAGGGGTACTCCTACGAGCAGTACTTC. This codes for CASSGQGYSYEQYF.